This is a list of T cell receptor beta chains from one sample in a study of neurological immune-mediated disorders. TCRdb fed the 5' RACE reads into MiXCR, producing one record per CDR3 protein. There are about 59,000 distinct CDR3 sequences in the sample; roughly 3.5% occur only once, and under 4% lies in the top ten. The sample taken for sequencing was PBMCs. These receptors were taken from a woman aged 30 to 39 with multiple sclerosis. Each CDR3 is given with its conserved first and last residue. Each record gives: D gene, J gene, V gene, clone size, CDR3 protein, CDR3 DNA. A D gene is named only where the DNA matches it firmly. Size tells how often a clone was seen (once, few, many) or the class of an expanded clone, and some rows leave it out.

D: TRBD2; J: TRBJ2-7; V: TRBV20-1; size: many; CDR3: CSAIPLAGGGYEQYF; DNA: TGCAGTGCCATCCCCCTAGCGGGAGGGGGGTACGAGCAGTACTTC
D: TRBD2; J: TRBJ2-1; V: TRBV24-1; size: many; CDR3: CATGLAGVYEQFF; DNA: TGTGCCACCGGACTAGCGGGAGTCTATGAGCAGTTCTTC
D: TRBD1; J: TRBJ1-1; V: TRBV5-5; size: many; CDR3: CASSWDRRNTEAFF; DNA: TGTGCCAGCAGCTGGGACAGACGGAACACTGAAGCTTTCTTT
D: -; J: TRBJ2-7; V: TRBV6-6; size: many; CDR3: CASSYSDGGAYEQYF; DNA: TGTGCCAGCAGTTACTCCGACGGGGGCGCCTACGAGCAGTACTTC
D: -; J: TRBJ2-5; V: TRBV5-1; size: many; CDR3: CASSLWGRETQYF; DNA: TGCGCCAGCAGCTTGTGGGGGAGAGAGACCCAGTACTTC
D: TRBD2; J: TRBJ2-5; V: TRBV3-1; size: many; CDR3: CASPTSDQETQYF; DNA: TGTGCCAGTCCGACTAGCGACCAAGAGACCCAGTACTTC
D: -; J: TRBJ2-4; V: TRBV27; size: many; CDR3: CASSLPAALLF; DNA: TGTGCCAGCAGTTTACCCGCGGCCCTTCTCTTC
D: -; J: TRBJ2-5; V: TRBV20-1; size: -; CDR3: CSARDSPRETQYF; DNA: TGCAGTGCTAGAGATTCCCCCCGGGAGACCCAGTACTTC
D: -; J: TRBJ1-6; V: TRBV7-6; size: many; CDR3: CASSFETGGHSPLHF; DNA: TGTGCCAGCAGCTTCGAGACAGGCGGGCATTCACCCCTCCACTTT
D: -; J: TRBJ2-7; V: TRBV12-3/TRBV12-4; size: many; CDR3: CASESASYEQYF; DNA: TGTGCCAGCGAGTCAGCTTCCTACGAGCAGTACTTC
D: -; J: TRBJ2-2; V: TRBV6-6; size: many; CDR3: CASKRGDVGELFF; DNA: TGTGCCAGCAAACGCGGGGATGTCGGGGAGCTGTTTTTT
D: TRBD1; J: TRBJ2-3; V: TRBV12-3/TRBV12-4; size: many; CDR3: CASRRTGADTQYF; DNA: TGTGCCAGCAGGCGGACAGGCGCAGATACGCAGTATTTT
D: -; J: TRBJ2-5; V: TRBV20-1; size: many; CDR3: CSAWIGGETQYF; DNA: TGCAGTGCTTGGATTGGGGGCGAGACCCAGTACTTC
D: -; J: TRBJ1-1; V: TRBV5-1; size: many; CDR3: CASSLTGGLGAFF; DNA: TGCGCCAGCAGCTTGACGGGCGGATTAGGAGCTTTCTTT
D: -; J: TRBJ2-1; V: TRBV7-9; size: many; CDR3: CASMHKGNEQFF; DNA: TGTGCCAGCATGCATAAGGGCAATGAGCAGTTCTTC
D: -; J: TRBJ2-2; V: TRBV6-2/TRBV6-3; size: many; CDR3: CASSYGTRNTGELFF; DNA: TGTGCCAGCAGTTACGGGACTCGAAACACCGGGGAGCTGTTTTTT
D: -; J: TRBJ1-4; V: TRBV5-1; size: many; CDR3: CASSLSQGGQNEKLFF; DNA: TGCGCCAGCAGCTTGTCCCAGGGAGGACAGAATGAAAAACTGTTTTTT
D: -; J: TRBJ1-5; V: TRBV12-3/TRBV12-4; size: many; CDR3: CASSIGEGNQPQHF; DNA: TGTGCCAGCAGCATAGGGGAGGGTAATCAGCCCCAGCATTTT
D: TRBD2; J: TRBJ2-3; V: TRBV7-2; size: many; CDR3: CASSHRTSGTWGVDTQYF; DNA: TGTGCCAGCAGCCACCGGACTAGCGGGACGTGGGGGGTGGATACGCAGTATTTT
D: TRBD2; J: TRBJ2-5; V: TRBV3-1; size: many; CDR3: CASSFSLAGTRRETQYF; DNA: TGTGCCAGCAGCTTTAGTCTAGCGGGGACGAGACGGGAGACCCAGTACTTC
D: -; J: TRBJ1-4; V: TRBV5-1; size: many; CDR3: CASSSGLLQATNEKLFF; DNA: TGCGCCAGCAGCTCAGGACTGCTTCAAGCAACTAATGAAAAACTGTTTTTT
D: TRBD2; J: TRBJ2-1; V: TRBV5-1; size: many; CDR3: CASRRAGVGNEQFF; DNA: TGCGCCAGCAGAAGAGCGGGAGTGGGGAATGAGCAGTTCTTC
D: -; J: TRBJ1-1; V: TRBV4-1; size: many; CDR3: CASSQGSGERTEAFF; DNA: TGCGCCAGCAGCCAAGGGTCAGGGGAGCGGACTGAAGCTTTCTTT
D: -; J: TRBJ2-1; V: TRBV6-2/TRBV6-3; size: many; CDR3: CASSYFLTSQEQFF; DNA: TGTGCCAGCAGTTATTTCCTTACCTCCCAGGAGCAGTTCTTC
D: -; J: TRBJ1-5; V: TRBV7-2; size: many; CDR3: CASSLDRAVSQPQHF; DNA: TGTGCCAGCAGCTTAGACAGGGCGGTGAGTCAGCCCCAGCATTTT
D: -; J: TRBJ2-1; V: TRBV3-1; size: -; CDR3: CASTSANEQFF; DNA: TGTGCCAGCACCTCCGCCAATGAGCAGTTCTTC
D: -; J: TRBJ1-1; V: TRBV7-8; size: many; CDR3: CASSFDRYAPAAFF; DNA: TGTGCCAGCAGTTTCGACAGGTACGCCCCGGCGGCTTTCTTT
D: TRBD2; J: TRBJ2-1; V: TRBV6-5; size: many; CDR3: CASRPGLVEYNEQFF; DNA: TGTGCCAGCAGACCCGGACTAGTAGAATACAATGAGCAGTTCTTC
D: TRBD1; J: TRBJ1-2; V: TRBV5-5; size: many; CDR3: CASSLGTGALGNGYTF; DNA: TGTGCCAGCAGCTTGGGAACAGGGGCCCTGGGAAATGGCTACACCTTC
D: -; J: TRBJ2-7; V: TRBV15; size: many; CDR3: CATSRGNDLDEQYF; DNA: TGTGCCACCAGCAGAGGAAACGACCTGGACGAGCAGTACTTC
D: -; J: TRBJ2-2; V: TRBV7-9; size: many; CDR3: CASSLPPTGPGELFF; DNA: TGTGCCAGCAGCTTACCTCCAACAGGCCCCGGGGAGCTGTTTTTT
D: -; J: TRBJ1-1; V: TRBV6-2/TRBV6-3; size: many; CDR3: CASSYAVAGASTEAFF; DNA: TGTGCCAGCAGTTACGCCGTGGCAGGGGCAAGTACTGAAGCTTTCTTT
D: TRBD1; J: TRBJ2-7; V: TRBV6-5; size: -; CDR3: CASSGQGPSYEQYF; DNA: TGTGCCAGCAGTGGACAGGGTCCCTCCTACGAGCAGTACTTC
D: -; J: TRBJ2-7; V: TRBV20-1; size: -; CDR3: CSASTAAGAYEQYF; DNA: TGCAGTGCTAGCACAGCAGCAGGGGCCTACGAGCAGTACTTC
D: TRBD1; J: TRBJ2-7; V: TRBV28; size: many; CDR3: CASSVGTGAREQYF; DNA: TGTGCCAGCAGTGTCGGGACAGGGGCGCGCGAGCAGTACTTC
D: -; J: TRBJ2-6; V: TRBV20-1; size: many; CDR3: CSARADNLGANVLTF; DNA: TGCAGTGCTAGAGCCGACAACCTCGGGGCCAACGTCCTGACTTTC
D: TRBD1; J: TRBJ2-2; V: TRBV20-1; size: many; CDR3: CSASGQGQKTNTGELFF; DNA: TGCAGTGCCTCGGGACAGGGCCAAAAAACGAACACCGGGGAGCTGTTTTTT
D: TRBD1; J: TRBJ1-5; V: TRBV20-1; size: many; CDR3: CSARAGQGNNQPQHF; DNA: TGCAGTGCTAGAGCCGGACAGGGGAACAATCAGCCCCAGCATTTT
D: -; J: TRBJ1-1; V: TRBV11-2; size: many; CDR3: CASSSRRLNTEAFF; DNA: TGTGCCAGCAGCTCGAGGCGACTGAACACTGAAGCTTTCTTT
D: -; J: TRBJ1-1; V: TRBV5-1; size: many; CDR3: CASTQGTGNTEAFF; DNA: TGCGCCAGCACCCAAGGAACAGGGAACACTGAAGCTTTCTTT